A selection of T cell receptor beta chains follows, all from one sample in a study of blood T cell repertoires in COVID-19. Clones were read by immunoSEQ multiplex PCR, and TCRdb kept only the in-frame ones, dropping some. This table holds 35,000 to 50,000 clones, about 90% found once. Sequenced input: peripheral blood. The receptors shown here come from a man aged 50 to 59 with active COVID-19. Each CDR3 is given with its conserved first and last residue. Each record gives: J gene, V gene, D gene, CDR3 DNA, CDR3 protein. The D gene is left open where the match is weak.

>TRBJ2-3|TRBV4-1|NA
TGCGCCAGCAGCCGCCCGCAGGGCTTCTCTAGCACAGATACGCAGTATTTT
CASSRPQGFSSTDTQYF
>TRBJ1-3|TRBV5-6|NA
TGTGCCAGCAGCTTGGTTGCGGGGGCTGGAGGAAACACCATATATTTT
CASSLVAGAGGNTIYF
>TRBJ2-3|TRBV28|TRBD1
TGTGCCAGCAGACTGACAGGGGTCTACACAGATACGCAGTATTTT
CASRLTGVYTDTQYF
>TRBJ1-1|TRBV5-8|TRBD1
TGTGCCAGCAGCCGACAGGGGTTCATCACTGAAGCTTTCTTT
CASSRQGFITEAFF
>TRBJ1-2|TRBV28|NA
TGTGCCAGCAGTTCGCGAAGGACTCCGGCCTATGGCTACACCTTC
CASSSRRTPAYGYTF
>TRBJ2-7|TRBV5-1|NA
TGCGCCAGCAGCTTGACAGACTACGAGCAGTACTTC
CASSLTDYEQYF
>TRBJ2-7|TRBV5-1|NA
TGCGCCAGCAGCCAGACAGGTGGTCGATACGAGCAGTACTTC
CASSQTGGRYEQYF
>TRBJ2-5|TRBV5-8|TRBD2
TGTGCCAGCAGCTTGGGCGGGAGGGCATCCCAAGAGACCCAGTACTTC
CASSLGGRASQETQYF
>TRBJ2-7|TRBV29-1|TRBD2
TGCAGCGTCGCCGGGACTAGCGGGGCCGAGCAGTACTTC
CSVAGTSGAEQYF
>TRBJ2-1|TRBV5-1|NA
TGCGCCAGCAGCCGTGGGGCAACCGTGGGGCAGTTCTTC
CASSRGATVGQFF